This entry lists 14 T cell receptor beta chains sequenced from one sample in a study of Ad26.COV2.S vaccination and SARS-CoV-2 variants. Repertoires were generated with immunoSEQ multiplex PCR, while TCRdb's copy carries only in-frame clones and drops some. Seen here are approximately 500,000 clones, around nine tenths observed once, and the top ten hold 10% to 15%. The treatment is: over 15 received Ad26.COV2.S at low or high dose, single or two shots; 5 received placebo; per-sample allocation not given. Day 63 after the first injection of vaccine or placebo was the sampling time. Material: peripheral blood, obtained in a trial of Ad26.COV2.S vaccine versus placebo. The receptor set was obtained from a person between 18 and 60 years old who received the Ad26.COV2.S COVID-19 vaccine or a placebo.

The chain links TRBV7-9 to TRBJ2-7, with 8 positions matching TRBD1. CDR3 size: 14 residues. Germline CDR1 is SEHNR and CDR2 is FQNEAQ (reference sequence). V shed 1 base, J shed 5 bases, and the junction held 4 bases outside the gene matches. CDR3 amino acids: CASSLETGAHEQYF. As DNA, the CDR3 is TGTGCCAGCAGCTTAGAGACAGGGGCCCACGAGCAGTACTTC.

The chain uses TRBV7-2 and TRBJ2-5; D remains unclear. V was clipped by 5 bases and J by 3 bases, with 10 bases between them. CDR3 length: 13 amino acids. Looked up from germline, CDR1 is SGHTA and CDR2 is FQGNSA. For the CDR3, the DNA is TGTGCCAGCAGCATAATGAGAAAAGAGACCCAGTACTTC. It yields the protein CASSIMRKETQYF.

In DNA form, the CDR3 reads TGTGCCAGCAGTTACTTCCCGGGACTATTCAACAATGAGCAGTTCTTC. This codes for CASSYFPGLFNNEQFF. The chain employs TRBV6-2 or TRBV6-3 and TRBJ2-1; 7 bases agree with TRBD2. V trimming: 1 base; J trimming: 5 bases; junction bases outside the gene matches: 8. The CDR3 runs to 16 residues. The germline V gene has CDR1 MNHEY and CDR2 SVGEGT.

The chain is built from TRBV27 and TRBJ1-5; D is unresolved. The V and J ends lost 3 bases and 7 bases respectively, with 7 bases between them. The CDR3 extends over 12 amino acids. Germline CDR1 MNHEY, CDR2 SMNVEV (reference sequence). CDR3 amino acids: CASSLTGQPQHF. CDR3 DNA: TGTGCCAGCAGTTTGACCGGGCAGCCCCAGCATTTT.

This clone was observed once. The genes are TRBV30 and TRBJ1-6; TRBD1 matches 8 bases. In germline, CDR1 is GTSNPN, CDR2 SVGIG (reference sequence). This CDR3 is built from 14 residues. V lost 4 bases to trimming and J lost 6 bases; unmatched junction nucleotides: 5. As DNA, the CDR3 is TGTGCCTGGAACGCGGACAGGGCTAATTCACCCCTCCACTTT. It is translated as CAWNADRANSPLHF.

The chain carries TRBV5-4 and TRBJ2-7; D gene ambiguous. There are 14 residues in the CDR3. Trimming stripped 0 bases from V and 3 bases from J, with 10 bases between. Germline-derived CDR1 and CDR2 are SGHNT and YYREEE (reference sequence). The CDR3 region is CASSLEGTHYEQYF. The CDR3 DNA follows: TGTGCCAGCAGCTTGGAGGGAACACACTACGAGCAGTACTTC.

This clone is a singleton in its sample. The chain joins TRBV3-1 (or the pseudogene TRBV3-2) to TRBJ1-6; unclear D gene. V lost 0 bases to trimming and J lost 7 bases, with 7 bases between them. The CDR3 consists of 14 residues. CDR1 LGHDT and CDR2 YNNKEL come from the germline V gene (reference sequence). CDR3 region: CASSQERRNSPLHF. Here the CDR3 DNA reads TGTGCCAGCAGCCAAGAGCGTCGGAATTCACCCCTCCACTTT.

This chain joins TRBV24-1 and TRBJ2-1, with 9 bases fitting TRBD1. Trimming took 5 bases from V and 2 from J; bases not matched to a gene: 9. This CDR3 is 17 amino acids long. CDR1 is KGHDR, CDR2 SFDVKD, per germline. The CDR3 DNA follows: TGTGCCACCAGTGGGGGACAGGGAGCCTTGACCTACAATGAGCAGTTCTTC. Residues: CATSGGQGALTYNEQFF.

The CDR3, as DNA: TGTGCCAGCAGCTCTATAGGGTATGAAAAACTGTTTTTT. Its protein is CASSSIGYEKLFF. The rearrangement joins TRBV28 to TRBJ1-4; D gene uncertain. Trimming pared 6 bases from V and 6 bases from J, leaving 11 bases between. The germline gives CDR1 MDHEN, CDR2 SYDVKM. There are 13 residues in the CDR3.

The chain couples TRBV5-4 to TRBJ2-7, with 9 nucleotides matching TRBD1. This CDR3 is built from 14 residues. J lost 5 bases, V lost 2 bases, and 5 bases had no gene match. CDR1 SGHNT and CDR2 YYREEE come from the germline V gene (reference sequence). This chain's CDR3 is CASSFGQGRDEQYF. The CDR3 coding sequence is TGTGCCAGCAGCTTCGGACAGGGGAGGGACGAGCAGTACTTC.

The chain joins TRBV6-6 to TRBJ1-3; the D is unclear. Trimming took 6 bases from V and 4 from J, leaving 7 bases between them. The germline V gene has CDR1 MNHNY and CDR2 SVGAGI (reference sequence). The CDR3 is 12 residues long. CDR3 region: CASRQEGNTIYF. DNA for the CDR3: TGTGCCAGCAGGCAGGAAGGAAACACCATATATTTT.

The J gene is TRBJ1-2, the V gene TRBV6-2 or TRBV6-3; D perhaps matches TRBD1 (6 bases). V lost 4 bases and J 6 bases, leaving 18 bases between the germline ends. The CDR3 has 15 amino acids. The germline V gene has CDR1 MNHEY and CDR2 SVGEGT. CDR3: CASSWGDRISDGYTF. The CDR3 DNA reads TGTGCCAGCAGTTGGGGAGACAGGATATCGGATGGCTACACCTTC.

The chain employs TRBV7-9 and TRBJ2-7, with 9 bases lining up with TRBD1. The CDR3 totals 13 residues. The germline V gene encodes CDR1 SEHNR and CDR2 FQNEAQ (reference sequence). V was pared by 4 bases and J by 6 bases, with 4 bases of the junction left unmatched. DNA of the CDR3: TGTGCCAGCAGCTGGGACAGGGCCGCCGAGCAGTACTTC. It translates to CASSWDRAAEQYF.

V gene TRBV7-2 combines with J gene TRBJ2-1; a possible D gene is TRBD2 (6 bases). Germline V gene sequence: CDR1 SGHTA, CDR2 FQGNSA. The CDR3 is made up of 15 amino acids. V dropped 4 bases and J dropped 6 bases, with 16 bases sitting between them. In DNA form, the CDR3 reads TGTGCCAGCAGCTCCACAACCGGGAGCTTCAATGAGCAGTTCTTC. It specifies CASSSTTGSFNEQFF.